This T cell receptor (beta chain) was sequenced for a study of control samples from healthy donors and cancer patients. In germline, CDR1 is SGHAT, CDR2 FQNNGV. The CDR3 runs 15 residues. V gave up 1 base and J gave up 4 bases, with 13 bases separating them. Here immunoSEQ multiplex PCR was the method, and the copy in TCRdb shows in-frame clones only, minus some. The sample holds 100,000 to 150,000 clones; around 87% are singletons and the top ten take around 3%. Material for sequencing was blood. The V gene is TRBV11-2, the J gene TRBJ2-5; a weak D match, TRBD1 (7 bases). This clonotype was sampled from a man in his 60s in good health. CDR3 in amino acids: CASSLVAGGRETQYF. CDR3 in DNA: TGTGCCAGCAGCTTAGTGGCAGGGGGGAGAGAGACCCAGTACTTC.